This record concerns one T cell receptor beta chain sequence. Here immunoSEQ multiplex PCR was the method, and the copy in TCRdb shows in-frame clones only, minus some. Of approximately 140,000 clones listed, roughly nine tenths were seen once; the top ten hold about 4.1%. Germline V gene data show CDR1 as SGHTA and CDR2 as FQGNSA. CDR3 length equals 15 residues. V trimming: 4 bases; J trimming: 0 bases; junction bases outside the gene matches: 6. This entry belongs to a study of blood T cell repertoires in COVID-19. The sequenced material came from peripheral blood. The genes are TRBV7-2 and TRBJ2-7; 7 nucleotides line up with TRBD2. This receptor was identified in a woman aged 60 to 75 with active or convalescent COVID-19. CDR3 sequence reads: CASSSSRLASYEQYF. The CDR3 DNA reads TGTGCCAGCAGCTCGAGCCGACTAGCCTCCTACGAGCAGTACTTC.